This T cell receptor (beta chain) was sequenced for a study of identical twins. Trimming at V came to 6 bases and at J to 2 bases, leaving 7 bases not matched to a gene. This CDR3 region has 15 residues. From germline, CDR1 is DFQATT and CDR2 SNEGSKA (reference sequence). This clonotype showed up just a few times. No antigen is known for it. Findings of the study overall: Excess twin sharing in beta out-of-frame sequences was weaker.

A universal primer site was incorporated via template switching, and the cDNA contained unique molecular identifiers. TCRdb independently ran MiXCR on the 5' RACE reads; one entry per CDR3 protein. Here the sample spans about 530,000 distinct CDR3 sequences, around 24% being singletons. A further study also used this sample, focusing on yellow fever vaccine responses in identical twins. This second study notes: In identical twins, vaccine T cell responses appeared partly shared and partly individual.

The TCR comes from a woman aged 18 to 35 in good health. V gene TRBV20-1 combines with J gene TRBJ1-5; 10 nucleotides align to TRBD1. Sequenced sample: CD4+ T cells sorted from blood. CDR3 sequence: CSALTGTGGNQPQHF. CDR3 in DNA: TGCAGTGCCCTGACCGGGACAGGGGGCAATCAGCCCCAGCATTTT.